Sequencing of this T cell receptor (beta chain) was carried out in a study of PD-L1 blockade in urothelial cancer. About the study: Samples of blood were analyzed 3 weeks (second dose) and 6 weeks after treatment start.

CDR1 and CDR2 (germline): MDHEN, SYDVKM. CDR3 length equals 14 residues. The trim removed 4 bases at V and 7 bases at J, leaving 3 bases unmatched. Urothelial carcinoma in patients was locally advanced or metastatic. Method: immunoSEQ multiplex PCR; TCRdb's copy keeps in-frame clones and lacks some. This table has 50,000 or so clones, nearly 85% appearing once. This clone occurred once. This sequence was found in a middle-aged man with urothelial cancer. The sample in question was PBMCs, obtained around atezolizumab (anti-PD-L1) treatment. The V and J genes are TRBV28 and TRBJ2-7; 14 bases fit TRBD2. In nucleotides, the CDR3 is TGTGCCAGCAGTTCCCGACTAGCGGGGGGGGAGCAGTACTTC. Encoded protein: CASSSRLAGGEQYF.